The sequence of this T cell receptor beta chain was determined in a study of response to subunit inactivated influenza vaccine. TCRdb re-analysed the RT-PCR reads in MiXCR, keeping a single row per CDR3 protein. This sample has 400,000 to 650,000 distinct CDR3 sequences, with approximately 7.3% found just once. This clonotype occurred a few times. This receptor was taken from a man between 50 and 69 years old who received an inactivated influenza vaccine. The material sequenced was PBMCs from blood, taken less than 30 months after vaccination.

CDR3 coding DNA: TGTGCCAGCAGCTTAACGCAGGGGAGGTCAGATACGCAGTATTTT. Amino acid sequence: CASSLTQGRSDTQYF. The genes are TRBV7-9 and TRBJ2-3; D tentatively reads TRBD1 or TRBD2 (6 bases each). Deletions cut 2 bases from V and 4 bases from J, with 13 bases between. Germline loops: CDR1 SEHNR, CDR2 FQNEAQ (reference sequence). The CDR3 runs to 15 residues.